These 12 T cell receptor beta chains were all obtained from the same sample, sequenced in a study of beta chain features in type 1 diabetes. What was sequenced were expressed TCRB transcripts, since all of the isolated RNA had been reverse transcribed. Sequencing was performed with immunoSEQ multiplex PCR; in TCRdb, only in-frame clones are kept and a portion is missing. The sample lists 300,000 to 400,000 clones; approximately 11% were seen once. Specimen: naive CD4+ T cells from blood. These receptors were obtained from a young woman in good health.

This clone was found a few times. This chain links TRBV29-1 with TRBJ2-1; D perhaps matches TRBD2 (6 bases). The V gene lost 7 bases and the J gene lost 8 bases, with 15 bases spanning the gap. Germline assignment: CDR1 SQVTM and CDR2 ANQGSEA. CDR3 size: 12 residues. The CDR3 nucleotides are TGCAGCGGAAAACCTAGCGTCGATGAGCAGTTCTTC. This gives the protein CSGKPSVDEQFF.

The V call is TRBV5-4, the J call TRBJ2-7; 9 bases fit TRBD1. The germline V gene has CDR1 SGHNT and CDR2 YYREEE (reference sequence). V lost 5 bases and J lost 4; bases outside the gene matches: 7. The CDR3 extends over 14 amino acids. The CDR3 nucleotides are TGTGCCAGCAGTCCCGGGACAGGGTTTTACGAGCAGTACTTC. The encoded protein is CASSPGTGFYEQYF.

V usage is TRBV5-6 and J usage is TRBJ2-7, with 10 bases fitting TRBD2. Germline values: CDR1 SGHDT, CDR2 YYEEEE. With V trimmed by 4 bases and J by 1 base, 2 bases remained unmatched. The length of the CDR3 is 14 residues. CDR3 sequence: CASSVAGGSYEQYF. CDR3 coding DNA: TGTGCCAGCAGCGTAGCGGGAGGTTCCTACGAGCAGTACTTC.

This clone was detected a few times. This chain joins TRBV7-2 and TRBJ2-7; 10 nucleotides match TRBD2. The V gene's germline CDR1 is SGHTA and CDR2 FQGNSA. V was pared by 3 bases and J by 5 bases, with 7 bases of the junction left unmatched. The CDR3 extends over 15 amino acids. In DNA form, the CDR3 reads TGTGCCAGCAGCTTGGCTAGCGGGAGTTACGACGAGCAGTACTTC. Amino acid sequence: CASSLASGSYDEQYF.

This clone was observed a few times. CDR3 in amino acids: CASSPPPGTDTQYF. The DNA of the CDR3 is TGTGCCAGCTCACCACCGCCGGGCACAGATACGCAGTATTTT. The rearrangement joins TRBV18 to TRBJ2-3, with D unresolved. Per germline, CDR1 KGHSH and CDR2 LQKENI. Trimming shortened V by 0 bases and J by 1 base, and 5 bases separated the two germline ends. The CDR3 is made up of 14 amino acids.

The rearrangement links TRBV7-2 to TRBJ1-5, with D uncertain. The CDR3 consists of 15 residues. CDR1 and CDR2 (germline): SGHTA, FQGNSA. The V and J ends lost 5 bases and 0 bases respectively, with 11 bases between them. The CDR3 nucleotides read TGTGCCAGCAGCGCAGGCAGTTATAGCAATCAGCCCCAGCATTTT. Translating gives CASSAGSYSNQPQHF.

This clone has just a few counts. The V call is TRBV29-1, the J call TRBJ1-2; possible D gene TRBD1, 6 bases. The CDR3 contains 14 residues. Germline assignment: CDR1 SQVTM and CDR2 ANQGSEA. Trimming took 3 bases from V and 3 from J, leaving 14 bases between them. The CDR3 loop is CSVDLAGADYGYTF. CDR3 coding DNA: TGCAGCGTTGACTTGGCGGGGGCGGACTATGGCTACACCTTC.

This clone was counted a few times. The chain carries TRBV9 and TRBJ2-5, with 7 nucleotides matching TRBD2. This CDR3 spans 15 amino acids. J gave up 2 bases and V 5 bases, and 9 bases lay outside the gene matches. The V gene's germline CDR1 is SGDLS and CDR2 YYNGEE. CDR3: CASSPVGGGQETQYF. Written as DNA, the CDR3 is TGTGCCAGCAGTCCAGTCGGGGGAGGGCAAGAGACCCAGTACTTC.

This clone was seen only a few times. The rearrangement joins TRBV4-2 to TRBJ2-3, with 8 bases aligning to TRBD2. Germline CDR1 is LGHNA and CDR2 is YNFKEQ. The CDR3 has 17 residues. V lost 1 base to trimming and J lost 4 bases; unmatched junction nucleotides: 10. The CDR3 loop is CASSQVRTGGPPDTQYF. For the CDR3, the DNA is TGTGCCAGCAGCCAAGTTAGAACGGGAGGGCCCCCAGATACGCAGTATTTT.

The chain links TRBV5-1 to TRBJ2-7, with 10 bases aligning to TRBD1. The CDR3 has 14 amino acids. V trimming: 4 bases; J trimming: 0 bases; junction bases outside the gene matches: 1. The V gene's germline CDR1 is SGHRS and CDR2 YFSETQ. DNA for the CDR3: TGCGCCAGCAGCCGACAGGGGGCCTCCTACGAGCAGTACTTC. Translated: CASSRQGASYEQYF.

This clone was observed at least ten times. The rearrangement joins TRBV27 to TRBJ2-3; 10 bases map to TRBD2. Germline V gives CDR1 MNHEY, CDR2 SMNVEV (reference sequence). V lost 2 bases, J lost 1 base, and 0 bases stayed unmatched. The CDR3 sequence is 15 residues long. CDR3 bases: TGTGCCAGCAGTTTACTAGCGGGGGGCACAGATACGCAGTATTTT. It encodes CASSLLAGGTDTQYF.

The chain couples TRBV7-3 to TRBJ2-1; 10 bases agree with TRBD2. V gave up 0 bases and J gave up 8 bases; unmatched junction bases: 7. Germline V gene sequence: CDR1 SGHTA, CDR2 FQGTGA. This CDR3 region has 16 residues. CDR3 nucleotide sequence: TGTGCCAGCAGCTTAACCCCTAGCGGGAGACTTGATGAGCAGTTCTTC. Protein: CASSLTPSGRLDEQFF.